One T cell receptor beta chain is described in this entry. Its antigen is currently unknown. This CDR3 spans 15 amino acids. The V segment lost 3 bases and the J segment 3 bases; nucleotides outside the gene matches: 5. Germline assignment: CDR1 ENHRY and CDR2 SYGVKD. Every donor was a healthy person donating bone marrow. This specimen comes from a study of cytomegalovirus exposure and HLA in healthy donors. About the study: HLA-typed donors contributed approximately 92 million unique TCRs, which were held in an early data release. Study findings and constraints: The authors later found TCR association rates varying by HLA locus, with DRB1 most and HLA-C fewest. Rare TCR sequences dominated, though some public TCRs recurred in many donors.

Primers for the PCR totalled 60 Vbeta and 13 Jbeta. Assay: immunoSEQ multiplex PCR; the TCRdb copy retains only in-frame clones and omits some. This listing includes about 210,000 clones. Source material: PBMCs. This TCR came from a woman in her thirties in good health and CMV-seropositive. The chain recombines TRBV10-3 with TRBJ1-5, with 7 bases identical to TRBD1. The CDR3 loop reads CAISDPDRVNQPQHF. Here the CDR3 DNA reads TGTGCCATCAGTGATCCCGACAGGGTCAATCAGCCCCAGCATTTT.